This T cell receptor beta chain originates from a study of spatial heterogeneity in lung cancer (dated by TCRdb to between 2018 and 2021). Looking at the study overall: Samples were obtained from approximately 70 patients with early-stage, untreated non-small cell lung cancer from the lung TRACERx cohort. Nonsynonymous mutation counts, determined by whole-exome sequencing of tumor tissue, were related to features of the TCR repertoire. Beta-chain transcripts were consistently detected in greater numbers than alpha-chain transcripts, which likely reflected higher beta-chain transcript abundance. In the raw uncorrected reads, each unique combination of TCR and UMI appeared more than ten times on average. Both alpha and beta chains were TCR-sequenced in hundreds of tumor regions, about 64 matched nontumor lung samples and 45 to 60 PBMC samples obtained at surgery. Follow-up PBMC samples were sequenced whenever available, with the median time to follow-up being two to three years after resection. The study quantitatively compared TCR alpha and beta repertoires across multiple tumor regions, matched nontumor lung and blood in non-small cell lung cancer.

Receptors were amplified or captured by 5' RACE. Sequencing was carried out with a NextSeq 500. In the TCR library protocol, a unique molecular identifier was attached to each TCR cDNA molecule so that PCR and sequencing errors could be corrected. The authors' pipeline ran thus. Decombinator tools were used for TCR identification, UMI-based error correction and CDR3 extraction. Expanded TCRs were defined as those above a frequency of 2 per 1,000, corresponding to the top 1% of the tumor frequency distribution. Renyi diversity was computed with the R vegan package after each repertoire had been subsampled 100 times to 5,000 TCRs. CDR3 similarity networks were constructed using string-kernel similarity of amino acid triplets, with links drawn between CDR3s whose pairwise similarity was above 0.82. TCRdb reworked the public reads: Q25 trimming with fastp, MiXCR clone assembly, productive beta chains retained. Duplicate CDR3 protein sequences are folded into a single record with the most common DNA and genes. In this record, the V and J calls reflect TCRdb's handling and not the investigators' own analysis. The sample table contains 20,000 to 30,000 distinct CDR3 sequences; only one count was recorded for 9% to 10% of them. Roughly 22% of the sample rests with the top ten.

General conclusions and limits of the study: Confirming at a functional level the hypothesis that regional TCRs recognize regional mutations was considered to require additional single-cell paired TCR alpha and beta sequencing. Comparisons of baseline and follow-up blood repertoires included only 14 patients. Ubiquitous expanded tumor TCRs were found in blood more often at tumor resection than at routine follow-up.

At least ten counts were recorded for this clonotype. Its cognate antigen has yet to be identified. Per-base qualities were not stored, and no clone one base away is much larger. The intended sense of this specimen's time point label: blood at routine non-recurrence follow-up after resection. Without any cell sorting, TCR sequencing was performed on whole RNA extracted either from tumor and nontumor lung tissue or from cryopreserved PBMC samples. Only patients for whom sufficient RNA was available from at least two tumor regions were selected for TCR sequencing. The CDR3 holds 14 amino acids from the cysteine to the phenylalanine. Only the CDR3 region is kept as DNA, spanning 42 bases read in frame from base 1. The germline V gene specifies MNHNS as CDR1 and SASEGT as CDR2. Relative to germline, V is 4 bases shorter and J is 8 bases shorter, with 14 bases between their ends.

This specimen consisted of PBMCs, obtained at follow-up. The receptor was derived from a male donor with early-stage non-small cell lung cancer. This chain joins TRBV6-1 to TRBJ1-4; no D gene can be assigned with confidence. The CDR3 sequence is CASSADETSEKLFF. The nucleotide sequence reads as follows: TGTGCCAGCAGTGCGGATGAGACATCGGAAAAACTGTTTTTT.